The clone carrying this T cell receptor beta chain has a handful of counts. No antigen is known for it. The study team obtained lesional scalp punch biopsies and peripheral blood from alopecia areata patients. PBMCs were stained for CD3, CD4 and CD8, and CD4+ and CD8+ T cells were sorted. These data belong to a study of CD8+ T cells in alopecia areata. Whole-study results and caveats: Compared with normal scalp, lesional scalp had higher clonality and more expanded CD8+ clones.

Extraction and reverse transcription of RNA yielded cDNA as the sequencing template. This table comes from immunoSEQ multiplex PCR, and its TCRdb copy is limited to in-frame clones, with some not included. The sample lists tens of thousands of clones; roughly half were seen once. The CDR3 length is 12 residues. The V end lost 6 bases, the J end lost 6 bases, and 8 bases lay between the germline ends. Germline-derived CDR1 and CDR2 are MDHEN and SYDVKM. V is TRBV28 and J is TRBJ2-2; the D is unclear. Sequencing used NKG2D-high CD8+ T cells sorted from blood. This clonotype was sampled from a human donor with alopecia areata. The CDR3 spells CASSRDAGELFF. CDR3 DNA sequence: TGTGCCAGCAGCCGTGACGCCGGGGAGCTGTTTTTT.